Following are 15 T cell receptor beta chains from one sample sequenced in a study of OX40 agonist ivuxolimab in advanced cancers. Using immunoSEQ multiplex PCR, the repertoire was profiled, and TCRdb retains in-frame clones only, with some absent. The sample gives about 98,000 clones, roughly 85% of which show up once; around 0.52% is in the top ten. The sample was CD4+ or CD8+ T cells sorted from blood, taken in a trial of the OX40 agonist ivuxolimab. The receptor set was obtained from an adult with an advanced solid tumor such as melanoma, head and neck, liver or kidney cancer.

The rearrangement joins TRBV10-1 to TRBJ2-2; perhaps TRBD2 as D (6 bases). The CDR3 spans 15 residues. The germline V gene encodes CDR1 WNHNN and CDR2 SYGVQD (reference sequence). V was clipped by 3 bases and J by 7 bases, with 15 bases between them. In DNA form, the CDR3 reads TGCGCCAGCAGTGATCCGGGACTCCCGGACGGGGAGCTGTTTTTT. Translation: CASSDPGLPDGELFF.

This clone was counted between two and nine times. The chain links TRBV29-1 to TRBJ2-7; TRBD2 aligns across 15 bases. Trimming took 6 bases from V and 4 from J; bases not matched to a gene: 10. This CDR3 has 16 residues. Germline loops: CDR1 SQVTM, CDR2 ANQGSEA. CDR3 in DNA: TGCAGCGTCCGGACTAGCGGGGGGGAACTTTATTACGAGCAGTACTTC. This gives the protein CSVRTSGGELYYEQYF.

The chain joins TRBV6-5 to TRBJ1-5, with D perhaps matching TRBD1 (6 bases). V was trimmed by 5 bases and J by 9 bases, leaving 20 bases between them. CDR3 length equals 15 residues. Germline loops: CDR1 MNHEY, CDR2 SVGAGI. CDR3: CASSTDGGAGRPQHF. CDR3 bases: TGTGCCAGCAGTACCGATGGGGGGGCCGGAAGGCCCCAGCATTTT.

This clone appeared a few times. The V call is TRBV6-1, the J call TRBJ1-1; D is unresolved. Trimming pared 6 bases from V and 3 bases from J, leaving 17 bases between. CDR3 size: 15 residues. Germline lookup yields CDR1 MNHNS and CDR2 SASEGT. The CDR3 here is CASSVTWEADTEAFF. The CDR3 nucleotides are TGTGCCAGCAGCGTTACCTGGGAGGCAGACACTGAAGCTTTCTTT.

In the case of this clone: A read error is likely, as this CDR3 ends without the conserved phenylalanine or tryptophan. The chain joins TRBV6-1 to TRBJ1-6; TRBD1 aligns across 7 bases. V was pared by 4 bases and J by 0 bases, with 6 bases of the junction left unmatched. The CDR3 has 17 residues. The germline CDR1 and CDR2 sequences are MNHNS and SASEGT. The chain's CDR3 is CASSGGTASSYNSPLHL. CDR3 DNA: TGTGCCAGCAGTGGCGGGACAGCGAGCTCCTATAATTCACCCCTCCACCTT.

This clone came up once. The chain has TRBV7-2 and TRBJ2-1; 8 nucleotides agree with TRBD2. The V and J ends lost 4 bases and 0 bases, in that order; junction bases with no gene match: 5. The CDR3 runs to 16 residues. Germline V CDR1 and CDR2: SGHTA, FQGNSA. CDR3 coding DNA: TGTGCCAGCAGCTCGCGGGGGACTAGCTCCTACAATGAGCAGTTCTTC. Its translation: CASSSRGTSSYNEQFF.

The J gene is TRBJ1-2, the V gene TRBV5-4; 8 bases agree with TRBD1. V gave up 6 bases and J gave up 8 bases; unmatched junction bases: 9. Per germline, CDR1 SGHNT and CDR2 YYREEE (reference sequence). This CDR3 spans 13 amino acids. The CDR3 bases are TGTGCCAGCATCACTCAGGGGGCGACGGGCTACACCTTC. Its protein is CASITQGATGYTF.

The genes are TRBV5-1 and TRBJ2-5, with 9 bases aligning to TRBD2. The CDR3 length is 13 residues. V lost 2 bases, J lost 5 bases, and 1 base stayed unmatched. CDR1 is SGHRS, CDR2 YFSETQ, per germline. The CDR3: CASSFLAGETQYF. The CDR3 nucleotides are TGCGCCAGCAGCTTCCTAGCGGGGGAGACCCAGTACTTC.

V usage is TRBV29-1 and J usage is TRBJ2-4; a weak D match, TRBD1 (5 bases). The CDR3 sequence is 12 residues long. V gave up 4 bases and J gave up 8 bases, with 12 bases separating them. The V gene's germline CDR1 is SQVTM and CDR2 ANQGSEA. CDR3 residues: CSVGQGGDIQYF. In nucleotides, the CDR3 is TGCAGCGTTGGGCAGGGCGGAGACATTCAGTACTTC. Full variable domain (outside the CDR3, taken from reference TRBV29-1 and TRBJ2-4): SAVISQKPSRDICQRGTSLTIQCQVDSQVTMMFWYRQQPGQSLTLIATANQGSEATYESGFVIDKFPISRPNLTFSTLTVSNMSPEDSSIYLCSVGQGGDIQYFGAGTRLSVL.

The chain joins TRBV6-6 to TRBJ1-2, with D possibly being TRBD1 (5 bases). Germline lookup yields CDR1 MNHNY and CDR2 SVGAGI (reference sequence). Trimming cost V 7 bases and J 5 bases, with 20 bases left between them. The CDR3 loop spans 15 amino acids. CDR3 coding DNA: TGTGCCAGCAATCCCCCGGGGCCCACCACGTATGGCTACACCTTC. Encoded protein: CASNPPGPTTYGYTF.

V and J are TRBV11-2 and TRBJ2-3; unclear D gene. The germline gives CDR1 SGHAT, CDR2 FQNNGV. The CDR3 is 16 amino acids. Trimming removed 1 base from V and 8 bases from J, with 19 bases in between. The chain's CDR3 is CASSLGSQALLGTQYF. The CDR3 DNA is TGTGCCAGCAGCTTAGGGTCGCAAGCCTTACTGGGTACGCAGTATTTT. Complete variable domain (other parts from reference TRBV11-2 and TRBJ2-3): EAGVAQSPRYKIIEKRQSVAFWCNPISGHATLYWYQQILGQGPKLLIQFQNNGVVDDSQLPKDRFSAERLKGVDSTLKIQPAKLEDSAVYLCASSLGSQALLGTQYFGPGTRLTVL.

The genes are TRBV5-1 and TRBJ2-5; TRBD2 aligns across 10 bases. Trimming removed 4 bases from V and 1 base from J; junction bases left unmatched: 7. Germline V lookup: CDR1 SGHRS, CDR2 YFSETQ. This CDR3 is 16 amino acids long. CDR3: CASSDLSGGTQETQYF. In DNA, the CDR3 is TGCGCCAGCAGCGACCTTAGCGGGGGGACCCAAGAGACCCAGTACTTC.

The chain carries TRBV6-1 and TRBJ1-2; D is unclear. CDR3 length: 14 amino acids. CDR1 and CDR2 from the germline V gene are MNHNS and SASEGT. The V end was cut by 6 bases, the J end by 0 bases, with 11 bases between. The CDR3 is CASSPDGANYGYTF. The CDR3 bases are TGTGCCAGCAGCCCGGACGGAGCTAACTATGGCTACACCTTC.

The chain joins TRBV4-1 to TRBJ2-1, with D possibly being TRBD2 (5 bases). The CDR3 covers 13 residues. CDR1 is MGHRA, CDR2 YSYEKL, per germline. With 4 bases removed from V and 6 bases from J, the gap between germline ends came to 10 bases. The CDR3 here is CASSPSSLNEQFF. The CDR3 region has the DNA TGCGCCAGCAGCCCTTCTAGCCTCAATGAGCAGTTCTTC.

The chain has TRBV25-1 and TRBJ1-1; maybe TRBD1 (5 bases). Trimming removed 4 bases from V and 1 base from J, with 10 bases in between. Germline assignment: CDR1 MGHDK and CDR2 SYGVNS. The CDR3 totals 14 residues. The CDR3 coding sequence is TGTGCCAGCAGTGGACGACAGCCGAACACTGAAGCTTTCTTT. This encodes CASSGRQPNTEAFF.